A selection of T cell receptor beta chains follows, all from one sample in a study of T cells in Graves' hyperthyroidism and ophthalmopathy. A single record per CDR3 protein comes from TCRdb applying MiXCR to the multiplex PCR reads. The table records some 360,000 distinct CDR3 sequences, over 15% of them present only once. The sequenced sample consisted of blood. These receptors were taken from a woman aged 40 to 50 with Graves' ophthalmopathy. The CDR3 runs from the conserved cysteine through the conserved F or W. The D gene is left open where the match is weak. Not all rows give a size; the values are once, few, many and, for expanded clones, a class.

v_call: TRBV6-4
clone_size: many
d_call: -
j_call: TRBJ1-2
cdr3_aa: CASRNTGGDAKGSLYGYTF
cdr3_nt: TGTGCCAGCAGAAACACGGGCGGGGATGCAAAGGGGTCCCTCTATGGCTACACCTTC

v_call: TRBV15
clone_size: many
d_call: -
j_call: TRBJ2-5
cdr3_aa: CATSRATWYRAETQYF
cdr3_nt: TGTGCCACCAGCAGAGCGACTTGGTACCGGGCGGAGACCCAGTACTTC

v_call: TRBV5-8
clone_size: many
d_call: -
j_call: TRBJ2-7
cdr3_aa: CASSFGWRDSYEQYF
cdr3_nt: TGTGCCAGCAGCTTCGGATGGCGGGACTCCTACGAGCAGTACTTC

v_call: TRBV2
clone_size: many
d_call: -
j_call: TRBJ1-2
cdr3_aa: CASSLGGDYGYTF
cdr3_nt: TGTGCCAGCAGCCTCGGGGGCGACTATGGCTACACCTTC

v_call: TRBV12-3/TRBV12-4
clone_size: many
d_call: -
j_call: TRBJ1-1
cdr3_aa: CASSPGQNTEAFF
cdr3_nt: TGTGCCAGCAGCCCAGGCCAGAACACTGAAGCTTTCTTT

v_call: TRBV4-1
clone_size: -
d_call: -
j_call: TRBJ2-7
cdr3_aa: CASSQEVGRGRESPYEQYF
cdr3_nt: TGCGCCAGCAGCCAAGAGGTAGGGCGCGGCAGGGAGTCGCCTTACGAGCAGTACTTC

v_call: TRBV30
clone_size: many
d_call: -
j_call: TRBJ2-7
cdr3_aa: CAWTFRESAYEQYF
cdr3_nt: TGTGCCTGGACGTTTCGGGAAAGCGCCTACGAGCAGTACTTC

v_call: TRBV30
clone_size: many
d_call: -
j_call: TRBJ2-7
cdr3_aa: CAWGTSSPYEQYF
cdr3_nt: TGTGCCTGGGGGACATCGTCCCCCTACGAGCAGTACTTC

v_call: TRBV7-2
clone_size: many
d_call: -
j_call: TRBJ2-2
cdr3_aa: CASSITLRELFF
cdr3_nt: TGTGCCAGCAGCATTACCCTTCGGGAGCTGTTTTTT

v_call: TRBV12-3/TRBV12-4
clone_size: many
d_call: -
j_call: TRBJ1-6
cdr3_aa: CASSLESGAALHF
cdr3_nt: TGTGCCAGCAGCTTGGAGAGCGGGGCGGCCCTCCACTTT

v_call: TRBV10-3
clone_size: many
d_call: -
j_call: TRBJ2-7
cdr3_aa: CATRPGPYEQYF
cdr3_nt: TGTGCCACCCGGCCGGGTCCCTACGAGCAGTACTTC

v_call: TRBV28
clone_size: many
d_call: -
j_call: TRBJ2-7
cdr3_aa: CASSSVPPGGLGEQYF
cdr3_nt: TGTGCCAGCAGTTCGGTCCCGCCCGGGGGGCTGGGGGAGCAGTACTTC

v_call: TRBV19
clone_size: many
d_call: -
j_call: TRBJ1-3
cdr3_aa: CASTKGNDPISGNTIYF
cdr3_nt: TGTGCCAGTACCAAGGGAAACGACCCAATCTCTGGAAACACCATATATTTT

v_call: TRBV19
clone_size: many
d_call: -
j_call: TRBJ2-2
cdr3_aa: CASIAAATGELFF
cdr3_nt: TGTGCCAGTATCGCGGCCGCCACCGGGGAGCTGTTTTTT

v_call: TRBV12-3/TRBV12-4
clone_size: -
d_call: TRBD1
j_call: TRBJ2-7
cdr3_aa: CASSTGTAYELYF
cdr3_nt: TGTGCCAGCAGTACCGGGACAGCCTACGAGCTGTACTTC

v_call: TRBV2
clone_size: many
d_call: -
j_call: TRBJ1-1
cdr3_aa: CASSGPQMNTEAFF
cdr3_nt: TGTGCCAGCAGTGGACCGCAAATGAACACTGAAGCTTTCTTT

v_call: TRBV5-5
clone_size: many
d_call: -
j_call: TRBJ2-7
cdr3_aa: CASSFGSGQGYEQYF
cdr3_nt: -

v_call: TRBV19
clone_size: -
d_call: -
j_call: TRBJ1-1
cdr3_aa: CASSIAVTNTEAFF
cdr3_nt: TGTGCCAGTAGTATAGCGGTGACGAACACTGAAGCTTTCTTT

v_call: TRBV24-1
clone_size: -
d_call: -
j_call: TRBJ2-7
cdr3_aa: CATSDSQPNEQYF
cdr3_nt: TGTGCCACCAGTGACAGTCAGCCGAACGAGCAGTACTTC

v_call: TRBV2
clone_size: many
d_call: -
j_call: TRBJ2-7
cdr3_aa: CASSGLSRDSNLYEQYF
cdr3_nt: TGTGCCAGCAGTGGATTATCAAGGGACTCCAACCTCTACGAGCAGTACTTC

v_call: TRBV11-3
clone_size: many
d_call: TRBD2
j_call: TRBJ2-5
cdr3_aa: CASSPGLAGVGETQYF
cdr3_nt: TGTGCCAGCAGCCCTGGACTAGCGGGAGTCGGAGAGACCCAGTACTTC

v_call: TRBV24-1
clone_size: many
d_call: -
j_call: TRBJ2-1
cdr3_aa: CATSDPGRLNEQSF
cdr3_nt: TGTGCCACCAGTGATCCGGGACGATTGAATGAGCAGTCCTTC

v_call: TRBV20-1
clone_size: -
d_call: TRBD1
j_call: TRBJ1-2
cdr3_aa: CSAILRTGANYGYTF
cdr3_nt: TGCAGTGCCATTCTCCGGACAGGGGCTAACTATGGCTACACCTTC

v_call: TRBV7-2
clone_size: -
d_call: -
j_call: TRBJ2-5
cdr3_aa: CATRRGETQYF
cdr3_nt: TGTGCCACCCGCCGGGGGGAGACCCAGTACTTC

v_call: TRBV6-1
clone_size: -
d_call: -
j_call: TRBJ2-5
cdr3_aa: CASSIIAETQYF
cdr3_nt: TGTGCCAGCAGCATAATAGCAGAGACCCAGTACTTC

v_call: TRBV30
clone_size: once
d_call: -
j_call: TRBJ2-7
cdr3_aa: CAWSLLTYEQYF
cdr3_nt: TGTGCCTGGAGTCTATTAACCTACGAGCAGTACTTC